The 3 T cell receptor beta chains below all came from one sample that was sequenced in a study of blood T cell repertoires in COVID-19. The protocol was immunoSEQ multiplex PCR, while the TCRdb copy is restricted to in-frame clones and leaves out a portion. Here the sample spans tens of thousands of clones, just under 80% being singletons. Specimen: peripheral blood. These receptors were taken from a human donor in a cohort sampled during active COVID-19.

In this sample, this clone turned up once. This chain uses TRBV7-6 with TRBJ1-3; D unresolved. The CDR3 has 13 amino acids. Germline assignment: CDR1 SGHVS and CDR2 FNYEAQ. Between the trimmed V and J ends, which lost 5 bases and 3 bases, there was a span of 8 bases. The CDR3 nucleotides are TGTGCCAGCAGCCCCGGACTTGGAAACACCATATATTTT. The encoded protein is CASSPGLGNTIYF.

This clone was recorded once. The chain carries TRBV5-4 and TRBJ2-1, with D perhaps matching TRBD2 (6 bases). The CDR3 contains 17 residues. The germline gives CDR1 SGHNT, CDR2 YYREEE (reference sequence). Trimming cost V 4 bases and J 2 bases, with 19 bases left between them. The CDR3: CASSPTAPGVPYNEQFF. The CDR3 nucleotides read TGTGCCAGCAGCCCGACTGCCCCGGGGGTACCCTACAATGAGCAGTTCTTC.

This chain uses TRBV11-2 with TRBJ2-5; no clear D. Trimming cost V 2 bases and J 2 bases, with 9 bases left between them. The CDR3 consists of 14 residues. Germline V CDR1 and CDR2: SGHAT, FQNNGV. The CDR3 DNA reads TGTGCCAGCAGCTTAACGACTGGGCAAGAGACCCAGTACTTC. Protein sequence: CASSLTTGQETQYF.